This record looks at one T cell receptor beta chain sequence and its context. Its antigen remains unidentified. After autologous stem cell transplantation all patients relapsed, and prior brentuximab vedotin exposure differed between cohorts. Investigators isolated CD4+ T cells from thawed PBMCs through magnetic negative selection. These data belong to a study of PD-1 blockade in classical Hodgkin lymphoma. The repertoire was sequenced with immunoSEQ multiplex PCR; TCRdb's copy has only in-frame clones and lacks some. The sample carries 30,000 to 40,000 clones, approximately 92% recorded once. The CDR3 is 13 amino acids. Per the germline V gene, CDR1 is GTSNPN and CDR2 is SVGIG (reference sequence). Trimming took 3 bases from V and 10 from J, leaving 13 bases between them. Study-wide findings and caveats: Patients with an early start, nivolumab under 1 year after ASCT, were excluded.

The chain employs TRBV30 and TRBJ2-6; D gene ambiguous. This sample comprised CD4+ T cells from blood, obtained at baseline. The receptor was derived from a human donor with classical Hodgkin lymphoma. The CDR3 is CAWRETGSNVLTF. The CDR3 nucleotides are TGTGCCTGGAGGGAGACCGGCTCGAACGTCCTGACTTTC.